These 26 T cell receptor beta chains came from one sample sequenced in a study of PD-L1 blockade in urothelial cancer. Measured with immunoSEQ multiplex PCR; TCRdb has only the in-frame clones, and not every one. The sample contains roughly 56,000 clones, over 75% of which appear only once. The sample here was PBMCs, taken around atezolizumab (anti-PD-L1) treatment. Source of these receptors: a man between 70 and 80 years old with urothelial cancer.

The chain carries TRBV19 and TRBJ2-1, with 7 bases that match TRBD1. J lost 7 bases, V lost 7 bases, and 7 bases had no gene match. This CDR3 is built from 13 residues. Germline CDR1 and CDR2: LNHDA and SQIVND (reference sequence). Here the CDR3 DNA reads TGTGCCAGTACCCGACAGGGAATTAATGAGCAGTTCTTC. Translated, it gives CASTRQGINEQFF.

This sequence joins TRBV30 and TRBJ1-1; 8 bases map to TRBD1. V lost 3 bases, J lost 5 bases, and 11 bases stayed unmatched. The CDR3 is 15 amino acids. Germline-derived CDR1 and CDR2 are GTSNPN and SVGIG (reference sequence). As DNA, the CDR3 is TGTGCCTGGAGCTTACAGGGGGGACGAACGACTGAAGCTTTCTTT. Protein product: CAWSLQGGRTTEAFF.

This clone was recorded only once. Written as DNA, the CDR3 is TGTGCCAGCAGTGAGGGACTAGCGGGAGTGTCTGAGCAGTACTTC. This translates into CASSEGLAGVSEQYF. This sequence joins TRBV2 and TRBJ2-7; 14 positions match TRBD2. The germline V gene encodes CDR1 SNHLY and CDR2 FYNNEI. Trimming removed 3 bases from V and 7 bases from J; junction bases left unmatched: 5. The CDR3 is 15 residues long.

The gene calls are TRBV10-3 and TRBJ2-1; 12 nucleotides line up with TRBD1. The CDR3 covers 15 residues. In germline, CDR1 is ENHRY, CDR2 SYGVKD. V was pared by 6 bases and J by 3 bases, with 3 bases of the junction left unmatched. The CDR3 loop reads CAIRGTGGLYNEQFF. The CDR3 nucleotides are TGTGCCATCAGGGGGACAGGGGGCCTCTACAATGAGCAGTTCTTC.

The table lists this clone with a few counts. This sequence joins TRBV15 and TRBJ2-5; 7 bases align to TRBD2. Losses at the gene ends were 3 bases for V and 1 base for J; bases not matched to a gene: 11. The germline gives CDR1 LNHNV, CDR2 YYDKDF (reference sequence). The CDR3 contains 17 residues. CDR3 residues: CATSSSSWGRGQETQYF. The CDR3 nucleotides read TGTGCCACCAGCAGTTCGTCGTGGGGGAGGGGCCAAGAGACCCAGTACTTC.

The chain is built from TRBV4-2 and TRBJ2-5, with TRBD2 matching over 7 bases. The CDR3 extends over 17 amino acids. Looked up from germline, CDR1 is LGHNA and CDR2 is YNFKEQ. The J segment lost 3 bases and the V segment lost 4 bases, leaving 14 bases of the junction unmatched. DNA for the CDR3: TGTGCCAGCAGCCCCGGGGATTATCGCGGGAGTGAAGAGACCCAGTACTTC. Translated, it gives CASSPGDYRGSEETQYF.

The chain recombines TRBV19 with TRBJ2-6, with a tentative D call TRBD2 (6 bases). The CDR3 spans 16 residues. Germline V gene sequence: CDR1 LNHDA, CDR2 SQIVND (reference sequence). Trimming stripped 3 bases from V and 0 bases from J, with 9 bases between. The CDR3 DNA reads TGTGCCAGTAGTATTGGAGGGGTCTCTGGGGCCAACGTCCTGACTTTC. As protein: CASSIGGVSGANVLTF.

This chain uses TRBV11-2 with TRBJ2-1; D uncertain. Germline V gene lookup returns CDR1 SGHAT and CDR2 FQNNGV. V was cut by 5 bases and J by 0 bases, with 8 bases left in between. The CDR3 contains 14 residues. CDR3 in DNA: TGTGCCAGCAGCCGACTCACCTCCTACAATGAGCAGTTCTTC. Its translation: CASSRLTSYNEQFF.

The gene calls are TRBV11-2 and TRBJ2-6, with D unresolved. Per the germline V gene, CDR1 is SGHAT and CDR2 is FQNNGV. V was shortened by 0 bases and J by 4 bases, with 7 bases between the two germline ends. The CDR3 runs to 15 residues. CDR3 coding DNA: TGTGCCAGCAGCTTAGATCCGAGAGGGGCCAACGTCCTGACTTTC. This sequence encodes CASSLDPRGANVLTF.

This chain links TRBV9 with TRBJ1-1, with 8 bases fitting TRBD1. In germline, CDR1 is SGDLS, CDR2 YYNGEE. V lost 0 bases to trimming and J lost 1 base; unmatched junction nucleotides: 2. This CDR3 is 15 amino acids long. CDR3 sequence: CASSVAGQGNTEAFF. CDR3 coding DNA: TGTGCCAGCAGCGTAGCAGGACAGGGGAACACTGAAGCTTTCTTT.

This clone was counted only a few times. The chain links TRBV1 to TRBJ2-1; the table's D call TRBD2 went unverified against the DNA. TRBV1 is assigned pseudogene status. The CDR3 is 17 amino acids. DNA for the CDR3: TGCACCAGCAGCCAAGAAAAGGGCGGGAGGGCCTACAATGAGCAGTTCTTC. It yields the protein CTSSQEKGGRAYNEQFF.

This chain joins TRBV7-8 and TRBJ2-7, with D maybe TRBD2 (5 bases). CDR1 is SGHVS and CDR2 is FQNEAQ in the germline V gene. The V and J ends lost 2 bases and 4 bases respectively, with 12 bases between them. The CDR3 is 14 residues long. CDR3: CASSLQRTAYEQYF. The CDR3 region has the DNA TGTGCCAGCAGCTTACAGAGGACTGCTTACGAGCAGTACTTC.

This rearrangement joins TRBV7-6 to TRBJ1-4; D not certain. Germline lookup yields CDR1 SGHVS and CDR2 FNYEAQ. The ends were cut back, 5 bases at V and 10 bases at J, with 11 bases in the middle. This CDR3 is 12 amino acids long. The CDR3 here is CASSRISGKLFF. The CDR3 DNA reads TGTGCCAGCAGCCGGATCTCGGGAAAACTGTTTTTT.

The V gene is TRBV4-1, the J gene TRBJ1-3; 7 bases agree with TRBD1. J was trimmed by 2 bases and V by 1 base; bases with no gene match: 8. Looked up from germline, CDR1 is MGHRA and CDR2 is YSYEKL. This CDR3 has 17 residues. The CDR3 loop is CASSQGIQGRTGNTIYF. The CDR3 coding sequence is TGCGCCAGCAGCCAAGGGATACAGGGGAGGACTGGAAACACCATATATTTT.

This chain connects TRBV28 to TRBJ2-7, with 13 bases fitting TRBD2. V dropped 6 bases and J dropped 2; count of bases not matched to a gene: 4. The CDR3 is 15 residues long. CDR1 and CDR2 from the germline V gene are MDHEN and SYDVKM. CDR3 residues: CASSPGLAGAYEQYF. CDR3 in DNA: TGTGCCAGCAGCCCAGGACTAGCGGGAGCCTACGAGCAGTACTTC.

V is TRBV5-6 and J is TRBJ1-2; D perhaps matches TRBD1 (5 bases). V shed 0 bases and J shed 4 bases, with 10 bases lying between them. CDR3 length equals 14 residues. The germline V gene encodes CDR1 SGHDT and CDR2 YYEEEE. The CDR3 DNA follows: TGTGCCAGCAGCTTGGGTGGCAGGGTCTATGGCTACACCTTC. Its protein is CASSLGGRVYGYTF.

The chain combines TRBV6-5 with TRBJ1-1, with 7 bases aligning to TRBD1. The trim removed 6 bases at V and 1 base at J, leaving 5 bases unmatched. The germline CDR1 and CDR2 sequences are MNHEY and SVGAGI. This CDR3 contains 14 residues. CDR3 nucleotides: TGTGCCAGCAGGAGACAGGGCGGGAACACTGAAGCTTTCTTT. Protein: CASRRQGGNTEAFF.

V gene TRBV15 combines with J gene TRBJ2-3; 10 bases align to TRBD2. In germline, CDR1 is LNHNV, CDR2 YYDKDF (reference sequence). V lost 0 bases to trimming and J lost 6 bases; unmatched junction nucleotides: 6. The CDR3 covers 16 residues. DNA for the CDR3: TGTGCCACCAGCAGAGATCTAGCGGGAGTATCTGATACGCAGTATTTT. It translates to CATSRDLAGVSDTQYF.

The chain links TRBV2 to TRBJ1-2; possibly TRBD1 for D (5 bases). V lost 4 bases and J 8 bases, leaving 17 bases between the germline ends. The CDR3 runs 14 residues. Per the germline V gene, CDR1 is SNHLY and CDR2 is FYNNEI. The CDR3 loop is CASSVLLGDSGYTF. In DNA form, the CDR3 reads TGTGCCAGCAGTGTCCTTCTAGGGGACTCCGGCTACACCTTC.

The chain couples TRBV9 to TRBJ2-4; D is uncertain. CDR3 length: 16 residues. Germline V CDR1 and CDR2: SGDLS, YYNGEE. Trimming pared 0 bases from V and 0 bases from J, leaving 10 bases between. The CDR3 loop is CASSVGRPLAKNIQYF. In DNA, the CDR3 is TGTGCCAGCAGCGTAGGCAGGCCGCTAGCCAAAAACATTCAGTACTTC.

This clone was detected a few times. V usage is TRBV29-1 and J usage is TRBJ2-1; the match to TRBD1 covers 11 bases. After removal of 4 bases from V and 8 bases from J, the junction contained 13 bases not matched to a gene. The CDR3 runs 16 residues. Germline V gene sequence: CDR1 SQVTM, CDR2 ANQGSEA. For the CDR3, the DNA is TGCAGCGTTGTGCTTGGGGACAGGGGGTTCGCGGATGAGCAGTTCTTC. This gives the protein CSVVLGDRGFADEQFF.

The chain combines TRBV4-1 with TRBJ2-3, with a possible D match to TRBD2 (7 bases). Germline V CDR1 and CDR2: MGHRA, YSYEKL. V shed 1 base and J shed 6 bases, with 17 bases lying between them. The CDR3 has 16 residues. CDR3 sequence: CASSQGLGGGDDTQYF. The CDR3 region has the DNA TGCGCCAGCAGCCAAGGGCTGGGGGGGGGCGATGATACGCAGTATTTT.

The rearrangement links TRBV5-6 to TRBJ2-3, with TRBD2 identical over 9 bases. The germline gives CDR1 SGHDT, CDR2 YYEEEE. The J segment lost 4 bases and the V segment lost 0 bases, leaving 9 bases of the junction unmatched. This CDR3 region has 17 residues. Here the CDR3 reads CASSLGFGGRASDTQYF. DNA for the CDR3: TGTGCCAGCAGCTTGGGATTTGGCGGGAGGGCCTCAGATACGCAGTATTTT. Combining the CDR3 with reference TRBV5-6 and TRBJ2-3 gives the whole variable domain DAGVTQSPTHLIKTRGQQVTLRCSPKSGHDTVSWYQQALGQGPQFIFQYYEEEERQRGNFPDRFSGHQFPNYSSELNVNALLLGDSALYLCASSLGFGGRASDTQYFGPGTRLTVL.

This clone has just one count. This chain connects TRBV11-2 to TRBJ2-3; 9 nucleotides line up with TRBD2. Trimming removed 3 bases from V and 2 bases from J; junction bases left unmatched: 3. From germline, CDR1 is SGHAT and CDR2 FQNNGV. This CDR3 has 15 amino acids. This CDR3 is CASSFLAGLTDTQYF. The CDR3 DNA follows: TGTGCCAGCAGCTTCCTAGCGGGACTCACAGATACGCAGTATTTT.

This clone occurred a few times. The chain links TRBV18 to TRBJ1-5; TRBD1 matches at 7 bases. The CDR3 spans 14 residues. The germline CDR1 and CDR2 sequences are KGHSH and LQKENI. V gave up 2 bases and J gave up 4 bases; unmatched junction bases: 2. The CDR3 spells CASSPTGENQPQHF. For the CDR3, the DNA is TGTGCCAGCTCACCAACAGGGGAAAATCAGCCCCAGCATTTT.

V is TRBV2 and J is TRBJ2-5, with 10 bases that match TRBD2. This CDR3 spans 15 amino acids. Trimming at V came to 7 bases and at J to 3 bases, leaving 8 bases not matched to a gene. Germline CDR1 is SNHLY and CDR2 is FYNNEI. In nucleotides, the CDR3 is TGTGCCAGCACCTCGGGACTAGCGTATGAAGAGACCCAGTACTTC. Translation gives CASTSGLAYEETQYF.